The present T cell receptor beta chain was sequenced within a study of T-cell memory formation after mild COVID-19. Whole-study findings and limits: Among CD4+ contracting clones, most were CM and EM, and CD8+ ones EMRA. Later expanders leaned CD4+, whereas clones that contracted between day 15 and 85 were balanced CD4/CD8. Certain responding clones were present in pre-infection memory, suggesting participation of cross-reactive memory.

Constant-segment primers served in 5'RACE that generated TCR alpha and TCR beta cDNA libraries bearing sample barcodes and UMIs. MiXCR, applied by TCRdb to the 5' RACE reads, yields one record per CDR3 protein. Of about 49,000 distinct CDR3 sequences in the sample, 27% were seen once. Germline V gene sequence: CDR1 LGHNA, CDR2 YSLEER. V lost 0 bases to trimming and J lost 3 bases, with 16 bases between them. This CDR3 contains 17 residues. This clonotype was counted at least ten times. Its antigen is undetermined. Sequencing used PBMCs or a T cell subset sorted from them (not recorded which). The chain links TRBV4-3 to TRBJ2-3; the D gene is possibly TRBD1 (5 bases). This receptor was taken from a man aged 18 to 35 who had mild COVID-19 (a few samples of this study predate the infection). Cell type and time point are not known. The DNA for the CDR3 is TGCGCCAGCAGCCAAGATCTTTTAGGACACCTGACAGATACGCAGTATTTT. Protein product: CASSQDLLGHLTDTQYF.